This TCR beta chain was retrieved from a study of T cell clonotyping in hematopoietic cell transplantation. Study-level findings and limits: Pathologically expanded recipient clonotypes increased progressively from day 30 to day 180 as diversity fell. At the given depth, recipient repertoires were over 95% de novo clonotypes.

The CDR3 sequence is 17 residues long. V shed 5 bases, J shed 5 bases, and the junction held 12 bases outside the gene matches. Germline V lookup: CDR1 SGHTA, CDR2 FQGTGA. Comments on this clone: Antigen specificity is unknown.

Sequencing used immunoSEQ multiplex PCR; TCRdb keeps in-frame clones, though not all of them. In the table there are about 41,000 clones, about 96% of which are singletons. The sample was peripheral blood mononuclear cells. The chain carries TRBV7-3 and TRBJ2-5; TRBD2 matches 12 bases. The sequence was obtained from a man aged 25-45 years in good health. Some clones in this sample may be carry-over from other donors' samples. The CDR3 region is CASSQGLAGGGRETQYF. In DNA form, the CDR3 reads TGTGCCAGCAGCCAAGGGCTAGCGGGGGGGGGTCGGGAGACCCAGTACTTC.